The T cell receptor beta chain described here comes from a study of cytomegalovirus exposure and HLA in healthy donors (dated by TCRdb to 2016 to 2017). Concerning the study at large: An earlier analysis of several hundred of the donors reported over 250 Gb of sequence data and 117 million unique TCR beta sequences obtained from about 170 million T cells. On average, approximately 250,000 unique TCR beta nucleotide sequences were sequenced per donor among several hundred genotyped donors of the cohort, with 15% to 20% of those sequences being non-productive. Roughly 300 gigabases of sequencing data and approximately 84 million unique TCR sequences were included in an early release covering 550 to 650 HLA-typed donors. All discovery cohort repertoires had been generated using a single sequencing platform. To predict cytomegalovirus infection status, the study combined high-throughput TCR immunosequencing, statistical association of individual TCRs with disease status, and machine learning. In an earlier analysis of 587 of the donors, high-throughput TCR beta sequencing was used to judge whether each TCR beta V gene segment behaved as functional or pseudogenic. Donor age, sex, ethnicity and CMV serostatus were compiled together with the repertoire data. Class I and class II HLA loci were covered by the typing at four-digit resolution. Rather than drawing on any new phenotypic data, the later analysis identified candidate immune exposures from TCR beta sequences and the way those sequences occurred across donors. The number of donors typed differed by locus, with about 629-640 for A, B, C, DRB1 and DQB1, roughly 520 for DQA1, 600 to 610 for DPA1, and roughly 450 for DPB1. The T cell repertoires of 666 subjects were profiled by immunosequencing and related to cytomegalovirus serostatus. Of the approximately 400 genotyped donors, approximately 83% fell in the genetic ancestry cluster associated with self-reported Caucasian donors. A later analysis re-analyzed previously published TCR beta repertoires from about 600 donors and added high-resolution HLA genotyping to study TCR occurrence patterns. Genome-wide SNP genotypes for about three fifths of the roughly 670 donors were used in a later genetic analysis, which treated that subset as a discovery cohort. Roughly five DR-DQ haplotypes were handled as single units for association and clustering, since linkage in the cohort was strong. Besides the first cohort of some 670 subjects, a separate validation cohort made up of roughly 130 different subjects was used. The aim of the study was to test whether cataloging public T cell receptors could identify signatures of past pathogen exposure.

The cohort comprised some 680 healthy bone marrow donors. Cohort members were all nominally healthy when sampled, although unrecorded immune exposures were likely present. The donor was CMV seropositive and belonged to the group of 250 to 350 seropositive cohort members. A peripheral blood sample was collected from each donor, and TCR beta sequencing was performed on peripheral blood mononuclear cells. Genomic DNA extraction from the blood cell samples was performed with the Qiagen DNeasy Blood Extraction Kit. For CDR1 and CDR2, the germline V gene lists SGDLS and YYNGEE. V loses 1 base, J loses 8 bases, and the germline ends lie 15 bases apart. The CDR3, cysteine through phenylalanine, is 15 amino acids long. Only the CDR3 part of the read is kept: 45 bases, read in frame from the first base. Libraries were built with the immunoSEQ multiplex PCR assay. For the multiplex PCR, a mixture combining 60 forward primers for TCR Vbeta segments and 13 reverse primers for TCR Jbeta segments was used. The CDR3 region of rearranged TCR beta genes was amplified from genomic DNA with a multiplex PCR assay. Amplified TCR beta libraries were sequenced as 87-base-pair reads on the Illumina HiSeq System. As for the original processing: In a later analysis, tens of millions of unique TCR beta chains were counted across the roughly 610 repertoires, and about 10 million of these chains were shared by at least two donors. A nearest-neighbor algorithm error-corrected the raw reads and collapsed the reads into unique sequences, merging closely related sequences to remove PCR and sequencing errors. V, D and J gene segments were assigned by aligning CDR3 sequences to IMGT reference sequences. For a sequence to be retained, a match of at least six nucleotides to both a V gene segment and a J gene segment was required. A rearrangement was called productive if the CDR3 had no stop codons and remained in frame with V and J, and every other rearrangement was called non-productive. CDR3 was defined according to IMGT convention as the region running from the second conserved V-encoded cysteine to the conserved J-encoded phenylalanine. The earlier analysis of some 540 of the donors excluded any sequence lacking an unambiguous match to a single V gene segment. In an earlier analysis of roughly 600 of the donors, a V segment was called functional when productive rearrangements were above 56.7%, and segregating when the standard deviation between donors exceeded 5%. A statistical classification framework was built for diagnosing cytomegalovirus status from the catalog of TCR beta chain sequences. V and J gene assignment, in a later analysis, came from comparing TCR nucleotide sequences with IMGT/GENE-DB human TR gene sequences. A later analysis assigned CDR3 sequences and most-parsimonious VDJ recombination scenarios with the TCRdist pipeline. A later analysis defined each TCR beta chain by its CDR3 amino acid sequence plus V-gene family, and excluded reads lacking a unique V-gene family. A later analysis removed roughly 590 highly shared, low-generation-probability nucleotide sequences to deal with suspected cross-contamination and a sequencing artifact. In a later analysis, a clonal expansion index was calculated for each public chain from normalized within-repertoire ranks of inferred template counts. Generation probabilities in a later analysis came from a VDJ recombination model fitted to out-of-frame rearrangements, and those results were checked against IGoR. In a later analysis, hypergeometric tests were used to score TCR-TCR, TCR-HLA and TCR-CMV co-occurrence, with a repertoire-size bias correction applied to TCR pairs. To estimate false discovery rates, a later analysis permuted the HLA or CMV assignments 20 times. In a later analysis, co-occurring TCRs were grouped using DBSCAN, and TCRdist sequence similarity was added for clustering within HLA-allele-positive subsets. Repertoires with fewer than 30,000 or more than 120,000 public chains were left out of co-occurrence clustering, as were a few repertoires with anomalous nucleotide sharing. The source is immuneACCESS, and TCRdb retained only in-frame sequences with V and J called. Part of the clones is not carried over; for the studies checked, unresolved V genes explain less than half of this, and the remainder is unexplained. V, J and clone size are taken as reported in that table, and D and trimming were inferred from the DNA itself. This sample holds 120,000 to 150,000 clones; more than 75% were observed only once. The biggest ten clones account for around 5.9% of the sample.

A note on this clone: No antigen is known for it. No quality values exist for individual bases; no much larger clone is one base distant.

Here is what the overall study found, with its caveats: According to a later genetic analysis, donors in an Asian-associated ancestry cluster had fewer N-insertions in productive TCRs than the approximately 700-donor mean. A further reported finding was that TCR beta sequences accurately predicted the HLA-A and HLA-B alleles for most subjects in the first cohort. This cohort had only TCR beta chains sequenced, and the lack of alpha or paired-chain data limited which features could be detected. Across donors, most TCR sequences were observed very rarely, whereas some public TCRs were present in many individuals. When HLA alleles, especially DR and DQ, strongly co-occurred, TCR associations were difficult to assign to individual alleles. Broadly in line with IMGT annotations, most TCR beta V segments showed up in productive rearrangements about 90% or about 30% of the time in an earlier analysis of around 600 of the donors. Linkage disequilibrium might explain the correlated functional status among segregating V segments, but an unknown experimental factor could not be ruled out. V-gene and J-gene trimming of TCR beta chains was associated with a missense DCLRE1C variant in a later genetic analysis, and the association was replicated in an independent cohort. For the cohort, immune exposure information was limited to CMV serostatus. Three of the identified cytomegalovirus-associated TCR beta chains were confirmed in vitro to be specific for cytomegalovirus antigens. A later analysis associated roughly 17,000 TCR beta sequences with specific HLA alleles at a false discovery rate of 0.05. The classifier was reported to diagnose cytomegalovirus status with high specificity and sensitivity in both the original cohort and the validation cohort. A later analysis found that HLA-associated TCR beta chains were more clonally expanded and had lower generation probabilities than equally common non-associated chains. Because counts were too low, fewer than 20 rarely observed V segments, including chromosome 9 orphons, were excluded from the earlier analysis of 500 to 700 of the donors. In a later analysis, the rate of TCR association differed among HLA loci, with DRB1 alleles having the most associated TCRs and HLA-C alleles having the fewest. Several of the top co-occurrence clusters appeared to be linked to parvovirus B19, influenza, CMV and Epstein-Barr virus, according to a later analysis. According to a later analysis, most CMV-associated TCR beta chains appeared to be HLA-restricted, and the HLA associations seemed to be driven largely by CMV exposure. Sequencing depth was assumed to be roughly uniform across donors in the presence/absence analyses, though that assumption may not hold. Because HLA typing was unavailable for some donors at each locus, only the typed subset was used in association tests. The authors suggested that the approach could potentially be generalized to other disease states and immunological phenotypes. Because the 87-base-pair reads could not distinguish some IMGT-functional V segments, including TRBV6-2 and TRBV6-3, those segments were excluded. A cluster of highly shared sequence variants was judged likely to represent a technical artifact of the sequencing pipeline. In the study, 150 to 200 TCR beta chains were listed as associated with cytomegalovirus.

The source is a woman aged 40 to 50 in good health and CMV-seropositive. The V and J genes are TRBV9 and TRBJ2-2, with a weak D call of TRBD1 (6 bases match). The specimen sequenced was PBMCs. This receptor has the CDR3 CASSVKDSVGGELFF. Read as DNA, the sequence is TGTGCCAGCAGCGTAAAGGACAGCGTTGGGGGGGAGCTGTTTTTT.